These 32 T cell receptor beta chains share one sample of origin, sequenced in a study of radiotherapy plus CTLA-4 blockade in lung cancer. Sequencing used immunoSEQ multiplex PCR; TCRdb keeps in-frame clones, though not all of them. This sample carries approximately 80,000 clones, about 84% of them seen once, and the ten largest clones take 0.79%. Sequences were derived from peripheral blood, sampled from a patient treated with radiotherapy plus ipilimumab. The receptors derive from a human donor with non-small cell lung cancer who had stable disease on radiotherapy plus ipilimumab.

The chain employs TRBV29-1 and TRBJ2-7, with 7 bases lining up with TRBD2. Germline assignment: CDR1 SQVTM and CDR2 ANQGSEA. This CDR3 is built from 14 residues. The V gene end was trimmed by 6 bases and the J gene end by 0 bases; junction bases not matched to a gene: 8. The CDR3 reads CSVAPGGSSYEQYF. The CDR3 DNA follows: TGCAGCGTAGCGCCCGGGGGGAGCTCCTACGAGCAGTACTTC.

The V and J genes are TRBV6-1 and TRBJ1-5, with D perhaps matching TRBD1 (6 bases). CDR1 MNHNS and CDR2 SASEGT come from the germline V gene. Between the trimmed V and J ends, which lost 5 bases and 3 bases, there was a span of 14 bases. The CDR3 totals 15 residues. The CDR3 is CASSRGRGANQPQHF. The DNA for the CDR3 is TGTGCCAGCAGTCGGGGCAGGGGTGCCAATCAGCCCCAGCATTTT.

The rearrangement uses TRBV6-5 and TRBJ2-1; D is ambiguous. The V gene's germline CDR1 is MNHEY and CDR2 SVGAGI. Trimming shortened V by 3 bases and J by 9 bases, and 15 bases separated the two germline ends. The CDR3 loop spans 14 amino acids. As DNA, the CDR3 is TGTGCCAGCAGTTATCTGGGTCCTGTTATTGAGCAGTTCTTC. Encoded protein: CASSYLGPVIEQFF.

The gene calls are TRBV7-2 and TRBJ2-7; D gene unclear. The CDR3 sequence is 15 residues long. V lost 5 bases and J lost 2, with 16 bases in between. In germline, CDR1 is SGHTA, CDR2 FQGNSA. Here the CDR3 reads CASSVNTGPTYEQYF. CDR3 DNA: TGTGCCAGCAGCGTCAACACCGGGCCGACCTACGAGCAGTACTTC.

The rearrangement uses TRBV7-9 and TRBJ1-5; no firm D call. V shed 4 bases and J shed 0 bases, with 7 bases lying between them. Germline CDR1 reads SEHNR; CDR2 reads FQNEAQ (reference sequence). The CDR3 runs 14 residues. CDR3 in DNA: TGTGCCAGCAGCTCTGGATATAGCAATCAGCCCCAGCATTTT. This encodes CASSSGYSNQPQHF.

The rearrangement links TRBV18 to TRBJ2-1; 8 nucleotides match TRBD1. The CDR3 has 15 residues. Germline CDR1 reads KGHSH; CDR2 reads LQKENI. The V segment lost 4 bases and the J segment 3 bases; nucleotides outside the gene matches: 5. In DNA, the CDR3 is TGTGCCAGCTCACGGACAGGACAGGGCTACAATGAGCAGTTCTTC. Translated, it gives CASSRTGQGYNEQFF.

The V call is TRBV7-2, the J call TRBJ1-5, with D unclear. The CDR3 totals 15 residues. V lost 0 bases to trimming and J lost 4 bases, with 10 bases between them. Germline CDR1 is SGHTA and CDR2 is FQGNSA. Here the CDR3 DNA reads TGTGCCAGCAGCTTAGCAGATGGTTCGAATCAGCCCCAGCATTTT. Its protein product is CASSLADGSNQPQHF.

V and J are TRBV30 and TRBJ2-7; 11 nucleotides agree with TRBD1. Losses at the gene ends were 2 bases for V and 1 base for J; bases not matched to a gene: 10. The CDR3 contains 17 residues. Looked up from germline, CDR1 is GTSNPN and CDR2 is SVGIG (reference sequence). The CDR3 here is CAWSPRDRGAPSYEQYF. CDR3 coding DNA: TGTGCCTGGAGTCCCCGGGACAGGGGGGCCCCATCCTACGAGCAGTACTTC.

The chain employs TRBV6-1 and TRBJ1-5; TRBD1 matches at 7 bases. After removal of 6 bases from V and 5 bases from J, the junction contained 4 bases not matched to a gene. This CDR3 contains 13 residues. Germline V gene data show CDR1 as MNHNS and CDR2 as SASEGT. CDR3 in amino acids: CASSAQGDQPQHF. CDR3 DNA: TGTGCCAGCAGCGCCCAGGGGGATCAGCCCCAGCATTTT.

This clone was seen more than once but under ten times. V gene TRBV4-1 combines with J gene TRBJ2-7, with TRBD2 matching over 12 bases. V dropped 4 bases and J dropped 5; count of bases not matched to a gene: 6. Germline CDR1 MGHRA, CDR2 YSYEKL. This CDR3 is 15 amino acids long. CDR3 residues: CASSPSRLAGDEQYF. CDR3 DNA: TGCGCCAGCAGCCCCAGCCGACTAGCGGGAGACGAGCAGTACTTC.

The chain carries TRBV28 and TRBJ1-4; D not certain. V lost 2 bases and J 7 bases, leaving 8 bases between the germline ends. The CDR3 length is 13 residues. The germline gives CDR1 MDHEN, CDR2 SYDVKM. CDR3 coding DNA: TGTGCCAGCAGTTTAGCCCGCCTTGAAAAACTGTTTTTT. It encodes CASSLARLEKLFF.

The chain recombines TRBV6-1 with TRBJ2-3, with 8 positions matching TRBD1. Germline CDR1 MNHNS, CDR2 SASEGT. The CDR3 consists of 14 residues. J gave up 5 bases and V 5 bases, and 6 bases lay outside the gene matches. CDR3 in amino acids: CASSLDRGKDTQYF. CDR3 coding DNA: TGTGCCAGCAGTTTAGACAGGGGCAAAGATACGCAGTATTTT.

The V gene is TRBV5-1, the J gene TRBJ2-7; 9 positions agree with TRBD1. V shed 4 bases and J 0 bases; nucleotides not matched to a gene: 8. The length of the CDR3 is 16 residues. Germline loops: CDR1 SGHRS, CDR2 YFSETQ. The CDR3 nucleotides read TGCGCCAGCAGCATCCGACAGGGGGTGAGCTCCTACGAGCAGTACTTC. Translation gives CASSIRQGVSSYEQYF.

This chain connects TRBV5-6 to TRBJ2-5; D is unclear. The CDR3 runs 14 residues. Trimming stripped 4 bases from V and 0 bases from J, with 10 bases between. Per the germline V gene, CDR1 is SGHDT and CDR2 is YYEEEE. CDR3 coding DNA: TGTGCCAGCAGCCCAACAGAAGACCAAGAGACCCAGTACTTC. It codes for CASSPTEDQETQYF.

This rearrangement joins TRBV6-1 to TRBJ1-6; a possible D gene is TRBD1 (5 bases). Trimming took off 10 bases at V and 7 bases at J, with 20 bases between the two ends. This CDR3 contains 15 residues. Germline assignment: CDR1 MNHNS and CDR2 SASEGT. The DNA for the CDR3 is TGTGCCAACTCGAAGGGAGGGACGGGGAATTCACCCCTCCACTTT. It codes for CANSKGGTGNSPLHF.

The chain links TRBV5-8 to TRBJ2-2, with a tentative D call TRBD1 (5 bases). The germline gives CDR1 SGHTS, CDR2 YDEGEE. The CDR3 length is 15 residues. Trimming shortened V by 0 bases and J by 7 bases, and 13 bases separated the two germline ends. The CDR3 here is CASSLEQGSFGELFF. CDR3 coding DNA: TGTGCCAGCAGCTTGGAGCAGGGAAGTTTCGGGGAGCTGTTTTTT.

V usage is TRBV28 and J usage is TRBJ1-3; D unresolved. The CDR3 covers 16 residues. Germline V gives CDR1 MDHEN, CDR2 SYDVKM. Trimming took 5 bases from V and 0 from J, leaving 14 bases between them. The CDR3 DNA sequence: TGTGCCAGCAGTCCCCGGGGTGGCCTCTCTGGAAACACCATATATTTT. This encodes CASSPRGGLSGNTIYF.

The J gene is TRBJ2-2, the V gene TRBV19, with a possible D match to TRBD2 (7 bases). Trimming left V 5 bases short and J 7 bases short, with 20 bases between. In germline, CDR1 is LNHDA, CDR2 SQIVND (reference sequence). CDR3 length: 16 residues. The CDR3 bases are TGTGCCAGTAGTCCCCGGGGGGCCACGTTTAACGGGGAGCTGTTTTTT. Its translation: CASSPRGATFNGELFF.

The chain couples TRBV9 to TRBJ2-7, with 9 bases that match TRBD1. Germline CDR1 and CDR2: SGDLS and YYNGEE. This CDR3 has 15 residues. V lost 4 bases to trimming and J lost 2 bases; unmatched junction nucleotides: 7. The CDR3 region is CASSPRTGDAYEQYF. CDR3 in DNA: TGTGCCAGCAGCCCTCGGACAGGGGACGCCTACGAGCAGTACTTC.

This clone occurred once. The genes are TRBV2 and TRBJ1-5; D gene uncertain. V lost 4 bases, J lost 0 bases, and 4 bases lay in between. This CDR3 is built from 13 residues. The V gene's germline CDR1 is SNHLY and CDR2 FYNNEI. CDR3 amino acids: CASSGGSNQPQHF. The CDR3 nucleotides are TGTGCCAGCAGTGGGGGTAGCAATCAGCCCCAGCATTTT.

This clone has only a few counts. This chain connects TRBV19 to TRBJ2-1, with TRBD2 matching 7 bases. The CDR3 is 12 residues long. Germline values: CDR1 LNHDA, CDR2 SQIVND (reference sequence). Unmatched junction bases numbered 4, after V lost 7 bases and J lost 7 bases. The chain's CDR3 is CASNRGGNEQFF. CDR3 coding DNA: TGTGCCAGTAATAGGGGAGGGAATGAGCAGTTCTTC.

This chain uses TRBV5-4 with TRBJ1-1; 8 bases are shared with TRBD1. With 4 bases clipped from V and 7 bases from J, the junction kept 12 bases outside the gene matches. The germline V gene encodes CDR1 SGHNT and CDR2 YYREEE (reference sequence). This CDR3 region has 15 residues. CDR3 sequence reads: CASSLGSGGIGEAFF. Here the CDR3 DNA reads TGTGCCAGCAGCCTGGGCTCAGGGGGCATCGGTGAAGCTTTCTTT.

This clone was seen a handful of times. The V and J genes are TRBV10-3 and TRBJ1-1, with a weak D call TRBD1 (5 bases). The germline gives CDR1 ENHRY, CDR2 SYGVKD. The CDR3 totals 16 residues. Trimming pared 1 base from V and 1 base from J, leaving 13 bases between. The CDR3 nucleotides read TGTGCCATCAGTGAGTTTCAGGGCAAGACGAACACTGAAGCTTTCTTT. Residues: CAISEFQGKTNTEAFF.

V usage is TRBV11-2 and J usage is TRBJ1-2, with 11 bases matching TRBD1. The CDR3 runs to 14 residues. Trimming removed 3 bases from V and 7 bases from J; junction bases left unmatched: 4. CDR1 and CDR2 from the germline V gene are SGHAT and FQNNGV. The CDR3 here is CASSLDRGPGGYTF. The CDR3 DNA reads TGTGCCAGCAGCTTGGACAGGGGGCCTGGTGGCTACACCTTC.

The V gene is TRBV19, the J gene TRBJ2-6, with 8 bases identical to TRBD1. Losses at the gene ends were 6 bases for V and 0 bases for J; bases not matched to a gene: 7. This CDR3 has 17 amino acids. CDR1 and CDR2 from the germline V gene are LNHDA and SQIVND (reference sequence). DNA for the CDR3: TGTGCCAGTAGGGGGGGACAGGACAACTCTGGGGCCAACGTCCTGACTTTC. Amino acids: CASRGGQDNSGANVLTF.

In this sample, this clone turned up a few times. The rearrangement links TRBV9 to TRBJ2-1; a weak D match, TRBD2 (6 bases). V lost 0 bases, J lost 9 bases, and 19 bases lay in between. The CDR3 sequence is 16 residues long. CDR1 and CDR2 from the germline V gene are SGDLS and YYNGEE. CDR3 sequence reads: CASSVDGLLNVGEQFF. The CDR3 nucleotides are TGTGCCAGCAGCGTAGATGGACTACTGAACGTAGGTGAGCAGTTCTTC.

CDR3 in amino acids: CASSPRRLAGGPYNEQFF. In nucleotides, the CDR3 is TGTGCCAGCAGCCCCCGTAGACTAGCGGGGGGCCCCTACAATGAGCAGTTCTTC. J is TRBJ2-1 and V is TRBV7-3, with TRBD2 identical over 13 bases. Trimming at V came to 5 bases and at J to 2 bases, leaving 9 bases not matched to a gene. The CDR3 consists of 18 residues. The germline gives CDR1 SGHTA, CDR2 FQGTGA.

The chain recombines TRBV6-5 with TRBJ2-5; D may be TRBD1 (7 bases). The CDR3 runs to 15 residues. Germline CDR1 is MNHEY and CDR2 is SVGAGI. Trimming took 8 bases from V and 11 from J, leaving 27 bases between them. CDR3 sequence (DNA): TGTGCCAGCCAGGGGGGTGAGGGGGCCCAACGGGGGCAGTACTTC. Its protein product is CASQGGEGAQRGQYF.

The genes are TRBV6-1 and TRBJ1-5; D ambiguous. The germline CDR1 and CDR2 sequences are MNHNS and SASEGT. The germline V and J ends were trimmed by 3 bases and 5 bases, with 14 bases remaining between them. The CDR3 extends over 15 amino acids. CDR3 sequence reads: CASSEDRYSDQPQHF. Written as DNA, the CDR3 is TGTGCCAGCAGTGAGGATAGATATTCGGATCAGCCCCAGCATTTT.

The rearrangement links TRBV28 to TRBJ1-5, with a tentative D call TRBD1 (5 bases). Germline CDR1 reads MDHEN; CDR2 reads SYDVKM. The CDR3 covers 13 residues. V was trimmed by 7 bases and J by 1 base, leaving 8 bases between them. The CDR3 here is CASIGGSNQPQHF. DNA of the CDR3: TGTGCCAGCATCGGGGGGAGCAATCAGCCCCAGCATTTT.

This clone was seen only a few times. CDR3 residues: CASSIGTGGHQPQHF. The DNA for the CDR3 is TGTGCCAGTAGTATAGGGACAGGTGGTCATCAGCCCCAGCATTTT. The chain carries TRBV19 and TRBJ1-5, with 7 bases aligning to TRBD1. V lost 1 base and J lost 5; bases outside the gene matches: 5. The CDR3 runs 15 residues. Germline-derived CDR1 and CDR2 are LNHDA and SQIVND (reference sequence).

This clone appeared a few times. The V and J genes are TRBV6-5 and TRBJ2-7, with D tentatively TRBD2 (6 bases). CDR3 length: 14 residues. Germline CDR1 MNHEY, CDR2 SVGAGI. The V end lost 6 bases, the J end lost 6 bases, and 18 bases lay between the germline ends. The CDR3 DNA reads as TGTGCCAGCAGACCCCTGGGGGGACCTTCCGAGCAGTACTTC. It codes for CASRPLGGPSEQYF.